This TCR beta chain is drawn from a study of blood T cell repertoires in COVID-19. The J segment lost 1 base and the V segment lost 8 bases, leaving 2 bases of the junction unmatched. This CDR3 comprises 12 residues. The germline V gene encodes CDR1 WSHSY and CDR2 SAAADI. Data came from immunoSEQ multiplex PCR; TCRdb stores just in-frame clones and leaves some out. The sample records 25,000 to 35,000 clones, 60% to 85% being singletons. The receptor's source is a woman between 70 and 85 years old with active or convalescent COVID-19. This chain links TRBV10-2 with TRBJ2-7, with 7 positions matching TRBD2. The sequenced sample was peripheral blood. For the CDR3, the DNA is TGCGCCAGCCGGGGGGAGTCCTACGAGCAGTACTTC. This gives the protein CASRGESYEQYF.